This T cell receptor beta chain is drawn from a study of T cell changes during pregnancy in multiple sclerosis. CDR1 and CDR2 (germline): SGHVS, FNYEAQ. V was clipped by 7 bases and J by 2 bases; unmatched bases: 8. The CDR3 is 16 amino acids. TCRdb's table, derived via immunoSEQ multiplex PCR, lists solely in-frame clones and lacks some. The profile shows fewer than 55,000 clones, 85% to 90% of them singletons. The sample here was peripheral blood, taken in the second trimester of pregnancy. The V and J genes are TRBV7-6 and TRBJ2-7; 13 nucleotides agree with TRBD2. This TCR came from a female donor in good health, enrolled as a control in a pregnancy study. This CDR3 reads CASTRLAGGLPYEQYF. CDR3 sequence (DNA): TGTGCCAGCACCAGACTAGCGGGGGGACTTCCCTACGAGCAGTACTTC. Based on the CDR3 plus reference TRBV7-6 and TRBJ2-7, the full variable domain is GAGVSQSPRYKVTKRGQDVALRCDPISGHVSLYWYRQALGQGPEFLTYFNYEAQQDKSGLPNDRFSAERPEGSISTLTIQRTEQRDSAMYRCASTRLAGGLPYEQYFGPGTRLTVT.